Listed here are 2 T cell receptor beta chains from one sample, sequenced in a study of blood T cell repertoires in COVID-19. The assay was immunoSEQ multiplex PCR, and TCRdb's table has in-frame clones only and misses some. This table holds about 130,000 clones, around 85% found once. The sequenced material came from PBMCs or T cells enriched from blood (not recorded which). These receptors were obtained from a man in his fifties who had recovered from COVID-19.

This chain links TRBV4-3 with TRBJ1-6; D uncertain. The V gene's germline CDR1 is LGHNA and CDR2 YSLEER. Trimming removed 4 bases at V and 6 bases at J, with 13 bases between. The CDR3 totals 15 residues. CDR3 sequence (DNA): TGCGCCAGCAGCCCCGTGGAGGAAGGTAATTCACCCCTCCACTTT. Amino acid sequence: CASSPVEEGNSPLHF.

The chain combines TRBV4-3 with TRBJ1-5; D is possibly TRBD1 (6 bases). The germline V gene has CDR1 LGHNA and CDR2 YSLEER. This CDR3 region has 15 residues. The V end was cut by 0 bases, the J end by 7 bases, with 13 bases between. The CDR3, as DNA: TGCGCCAGCAGCCAAGACCAGGGGTCTGGGCAGCCCCAGCATTTT. It translates to CASSQDQGSGQPQHF.